The clone carrying this T cell receptor beta chain was seen more than once but under ten times. The sample comes from a study of blood T cell repertoires in COVID-19. Study context: Donors in the United States, Italy and Spain gave samples during acute or convalescent COVID-19. T cells, B-cell-depleted T cells, or PBMCs provided the cDNA or gDNA that served as material.

Original handling: For nucleated cells, counts were estimated from reference gene primer amplification. Sequencing was performed with immunoSEQ multiplex PCR; in TCRdb, only in-frame clones are kept and a portion is missing. V and J calls plus clone size are reproduced from that table; the DNA served to infer D and trimming. This repertoire shows about 240,000 clones, roughly 90% found once; its top ten account for just over 2.5%. The trim removed 5 bases at V and 5 bases at J, leaving 5 bases unmatched. Germline V gene sequence: CDR1 SGHDT, CDR2 YYEEEE. The CDR3 extends over 14 amino acids. The source material was PBMCs or T cells enriched from blood (not recorded which). This receptor was obtained from a woman between 25 and 40 years old with acute COVID-19. This sequence joins TRBV5-6 and TRBJ1-4, with TRBD1 matching 8 bases. The DNA for the CDR3 is TGTGCCAGCAGAGTTCAGGGGGCGAATGAAAAACTGTTTTTT. As protein: CASRVQGANEKLFF.